This TCR beta chain appears in the sequencing data of a study of blood T cell repertoires in COVID-19. Across the study: Material from acute and convalescent COVID-19 was sourced from the United States, Italy and Spain. T cells, B-cell-depleted T cells, or PBMCs provided the cDNA or gDNA that served as material.

Followed over time, Seattle patients had been enrolled while infection was active. In the study's own analysis: Quantification of nucleated cells was approximated via reference gene primer amplification. Assay: immunoSEQ multiplex PCR; the TCRdb copy retains only in-frame clones and omits some. D and trimming were read from the DNA, whereas the V and J calls and clone size are those reported in that table. This sample has under 250,000 clones, with around 89% found just once. Germline V gene lookup returns CDR1 SGHTA and CDR2 FQGNSA. Trimming removed 5 bases from V and 7 bases from J; junction bases left unmatched: 4. The CDR3 contains 14 residues. This clone was counted once.

The sample taken for sequencing was peripheral blood. This sequence was found in a man aged 25 to 45 with COVID-19, enrolled during active disease. V and J are TRBV7-2 and TRBJ2-1, with TRBD2 matching over 11 bases. DNA of the CDR3: TGTGCCAGCAGCGTCACTAGCGGGAGTAATGAGCAGTTCTTC. Protein: CASSVTSGSNEQFF.